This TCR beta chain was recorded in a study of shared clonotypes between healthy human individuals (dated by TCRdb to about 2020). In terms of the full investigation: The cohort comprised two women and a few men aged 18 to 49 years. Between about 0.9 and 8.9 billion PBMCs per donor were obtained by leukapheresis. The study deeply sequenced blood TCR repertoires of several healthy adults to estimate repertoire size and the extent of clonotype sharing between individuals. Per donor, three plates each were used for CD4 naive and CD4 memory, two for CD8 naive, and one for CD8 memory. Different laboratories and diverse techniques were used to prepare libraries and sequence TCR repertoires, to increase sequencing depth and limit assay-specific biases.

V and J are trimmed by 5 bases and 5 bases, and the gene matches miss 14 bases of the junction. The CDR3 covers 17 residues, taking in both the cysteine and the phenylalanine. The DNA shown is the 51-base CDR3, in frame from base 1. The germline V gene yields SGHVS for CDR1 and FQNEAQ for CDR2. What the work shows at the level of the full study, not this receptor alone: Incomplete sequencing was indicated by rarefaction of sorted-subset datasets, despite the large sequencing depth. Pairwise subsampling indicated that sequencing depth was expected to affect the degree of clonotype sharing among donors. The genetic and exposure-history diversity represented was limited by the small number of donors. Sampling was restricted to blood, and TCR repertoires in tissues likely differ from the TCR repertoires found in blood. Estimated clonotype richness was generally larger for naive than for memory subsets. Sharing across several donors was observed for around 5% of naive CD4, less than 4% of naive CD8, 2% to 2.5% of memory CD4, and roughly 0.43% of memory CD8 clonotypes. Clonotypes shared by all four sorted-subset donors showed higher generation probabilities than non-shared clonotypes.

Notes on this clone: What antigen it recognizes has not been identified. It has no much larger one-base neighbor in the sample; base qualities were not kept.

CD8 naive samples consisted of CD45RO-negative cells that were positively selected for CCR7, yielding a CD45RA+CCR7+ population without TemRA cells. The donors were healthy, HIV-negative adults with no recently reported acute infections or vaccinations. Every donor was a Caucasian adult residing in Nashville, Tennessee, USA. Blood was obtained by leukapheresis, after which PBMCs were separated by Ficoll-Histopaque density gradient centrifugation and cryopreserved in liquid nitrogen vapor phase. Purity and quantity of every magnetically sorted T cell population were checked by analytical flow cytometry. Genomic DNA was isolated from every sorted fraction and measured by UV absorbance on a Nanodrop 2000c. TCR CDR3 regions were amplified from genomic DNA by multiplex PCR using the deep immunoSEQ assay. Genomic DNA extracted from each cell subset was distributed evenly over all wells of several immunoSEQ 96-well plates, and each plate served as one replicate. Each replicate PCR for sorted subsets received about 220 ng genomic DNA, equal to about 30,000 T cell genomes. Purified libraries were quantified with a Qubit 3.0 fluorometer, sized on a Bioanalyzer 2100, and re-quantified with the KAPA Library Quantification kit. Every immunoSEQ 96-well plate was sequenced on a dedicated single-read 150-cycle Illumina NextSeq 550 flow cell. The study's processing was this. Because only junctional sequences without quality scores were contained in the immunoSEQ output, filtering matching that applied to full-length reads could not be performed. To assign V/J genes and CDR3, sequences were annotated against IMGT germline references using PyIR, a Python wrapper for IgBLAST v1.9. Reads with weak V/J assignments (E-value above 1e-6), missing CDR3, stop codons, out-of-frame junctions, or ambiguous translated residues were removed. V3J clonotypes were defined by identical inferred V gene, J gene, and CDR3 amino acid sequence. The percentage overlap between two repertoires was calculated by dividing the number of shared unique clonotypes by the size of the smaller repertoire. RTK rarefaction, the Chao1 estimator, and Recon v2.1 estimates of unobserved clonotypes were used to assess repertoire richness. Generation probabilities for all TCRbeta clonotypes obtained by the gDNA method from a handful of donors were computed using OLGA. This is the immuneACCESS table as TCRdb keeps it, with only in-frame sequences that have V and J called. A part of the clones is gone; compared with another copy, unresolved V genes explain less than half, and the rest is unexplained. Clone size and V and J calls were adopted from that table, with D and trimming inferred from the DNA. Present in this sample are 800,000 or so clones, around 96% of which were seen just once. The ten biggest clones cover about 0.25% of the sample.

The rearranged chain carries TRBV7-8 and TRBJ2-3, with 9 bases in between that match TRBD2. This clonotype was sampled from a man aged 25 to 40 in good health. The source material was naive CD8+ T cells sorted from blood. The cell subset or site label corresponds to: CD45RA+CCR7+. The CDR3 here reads CASSPRRGREGGDTQYF. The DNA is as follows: TGTGCCAGCAGCCCGCGTAGGGGGCGGGAGGGTGGAGATACGCAGTATTTT.